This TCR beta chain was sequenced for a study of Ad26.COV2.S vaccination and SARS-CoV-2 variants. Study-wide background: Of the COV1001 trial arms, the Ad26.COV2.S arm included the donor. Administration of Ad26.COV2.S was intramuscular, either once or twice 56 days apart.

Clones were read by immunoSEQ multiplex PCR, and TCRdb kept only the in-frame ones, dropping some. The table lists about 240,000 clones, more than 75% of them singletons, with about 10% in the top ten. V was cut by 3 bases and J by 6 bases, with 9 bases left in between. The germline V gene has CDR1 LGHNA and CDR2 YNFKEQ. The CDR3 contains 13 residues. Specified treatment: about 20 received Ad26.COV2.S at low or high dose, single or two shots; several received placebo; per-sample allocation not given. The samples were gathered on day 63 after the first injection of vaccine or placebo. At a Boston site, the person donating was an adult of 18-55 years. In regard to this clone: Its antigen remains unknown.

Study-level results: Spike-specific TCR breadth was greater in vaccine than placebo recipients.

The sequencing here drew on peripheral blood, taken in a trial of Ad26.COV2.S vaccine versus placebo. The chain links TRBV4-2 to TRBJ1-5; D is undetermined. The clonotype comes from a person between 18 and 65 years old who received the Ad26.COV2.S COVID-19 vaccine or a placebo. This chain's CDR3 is CASSQFRGQPQHF. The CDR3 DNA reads TGTGCCAGCAGCCAGTTTCGGGGTCAGCCCCAGCATTTT.